Below are 29 T cell receptor beta chains sequenced from a single sample in a study of T cells after yellow fever vaccination. TCRdb re-derived calls from the 5' RACE reads in MiXCR, one entry per CDR3 protein. The repertoire holds 250,000 or so distinct CDR3 sequences, with 6% to 8% as singletons. This sample comprised CD4+ T cells sorted from PBMCs, obtained on the day of the yellow fever booster vaccination. These receptors were taken from a man aged 25-45 years who received the YFV17D yellow fever vaccine.

As for this clonotype: Just one base apart from a much larger clone, this may be a read error. The rearrangement links TRBV6-2 or TRBV6-3 to TRBJ2-1; 7 nucleotides agree with TRBD2. V gave up 3 bases and J gave up 0 bases; unmatched junction bases: 11. The CDR3 spans 18 residues. In germline, CDR1 is MNHEY, CDR2 SVGEGT. The DNA of the CDR3 is TGTGCCAGCAGTTATATCCTCAGCGGGAAGAGCTCCTACAATGAGCAGTTCTTC. Residues: CASSYILSGKSSYNEQFF.

CDR3 residues: CASRRGLAYEQYF. As DNA, the CDR3 is TGTGCCAGCAGACGGGGACTCGCCTACGAGCAGTACTTC. The V call is TRBV6-1, the J call TRBJ2-7; tentatively, D is TRBD2 (6 bases). The CDR3 spans 13 residues. Germline assignment: CDR1 MNHNS and CDR2 SASEGT. V gave up 6 bases and J gave up 2 bases, with 11 bases separating them.

This clonotype was observed a few times. The chain employs TRBV7-3 and TRBJ2-2, with 7 bases fitting TRBD2. The V segment lost 2 bases and the J segment 4 bases; nucleotides outside the gene matches: 4. Germline V gene lookup returns CDR1 SGHTA and CDR2 FQGTGA. This CDR3 is built from 15 residues. The CDR3 DNA reads as TGTGCCAGCAGCTTAGAAGCGGGATTCACCGGGGAGCTGTTTTTT. Translation gives CASSLEAGFTGELFF.

This clonotype was recorded many times. The chain combines TRBV3-1 with TRBJ2-5; unclear D gene. This CDR3 is 16 amino acids long. The V and J ends lost 2 bases and 6 bases respectively, with 19 bases between them. Germline V lookup: CDR1 LGHDT, CDR2 YNNKEL (reference sequence). The CDR3 coding sequence is TGTGCCAGCAGCCAAAGATTGGATTGGGGTAGGAAGACCCAGTACTTC. It encodes CASSQRLDWGRKTQYF.

This clonotype was seen at least ten times. CDR3 in amino acids: CASSSGDRVSNEQFF. The CDR3 DNA is TGCGCCAGCAGCTCAGGAGACAGGGTGAGCAATGAGCAGTTCTTC. The V call is TRBV5-1, the J call TRBJ2-1; 7 nucleotides align to TRBD1. The germline V gene has CDR1 SGHRS and CDR2 YFSETQ. This CDR3 spans 15 amino acids. V dropped 3 bases and J dropped 6; count of bases not matched to a gene: 9.

This chain links TRBV24-1 with TRBJ2-1; 7 bases are a match to TRBD2. The V and J ends lost 0 bases and 10 bases, in that order; junction bases with no gene match: 8. Germline V gene data show CDR1 as KGHDR and CDR2 as SFDVKD. This CDR3 contains 15 residues. This CDR3 is CATSDLRAGEDEQFF. The CDR3 DNA reads TGTGCCACCAGTGATTTGCGGGCGGGAGAAGACGAGCAGTTCTTC.

This clonotype occurred many times. The V and J genes are TRBV28 and TRBJ2-5, with TRBD2 matching over 12 bases. Germline V gene data show CDR1 as MDHEN and CDR2 as SYDVKM. The CDR3 runs to 16 residues. J lost 3 bases, V lost 5 bases, and 7 bases had no gene match. In DNA form, the CDR3 reads TGTGCCAGCAGTACCCCACTAGCGGGAGGAAAAGAGACCCAGTACTTC. This gives the protein CASSTPLAGGKETQYF.

Many counts were recorded for this clonotype. The V call is TRBV3-1, the J call TRBJ2-1; D could derive from TRBD1 or TRBD2 (6 bases each). Germline loops: CDR1 LGHDT, CDR2 YNNKEL (reference sequence). With 4 bases removed from V and 6 bases from J, the gap between germline ends came to 22 bases. The CDR3 extends over 17 amino acids. The CDR3 reads CASSPPMGGTMGNEQFF. The CDR3 DNA reads TGTGCCAGCAGCCCCCCGATGGGCGGGACAATGGGCAATGAGCAGTTCTTC.

The rearrangement uses TRBV6-5 and TRBJ2-3, with D hard to call. Trimming shortened V by 2 bases and J by 4 bases, and 10 bases separated the two germline ends. The CDR3 contains 14 residues. CDR1 and CDR2 from the germline V gene are MNHEY and SVGAGI. CDR3 amino acids: CASSYVQTADTQYF. The DNA of the CDR3 is TGTGCCAGCAGTTACGTGCAAACGGCAGATACGCAGTATTTT.

The chain recombines TRBV20-1 with TRBJ1-2, with D perhaps TRBD1 (5 bases). Trimming took off 0 bases at V and 8 bases at J, with 13 bases between the two ends. The CDR3 spans 13 residues. Germline CDR1 and CDR2: DFQATT and SNEGSKA (reference sequence). Here the CDR3 DNA reads TGCAGTGCTAGAGATCAGGGAGCCCTCGGCTACACCTTC. Translating it yields CSARDQGALGYTF.

This clonotype was seen a handful of times. The chain employs TRBV3-1 and TRBJ2-7; 10 bases are a match to TRBD2. Germline CDR1 LGHDT, CDR2 YNNKEL (reference sequence). V lost 4 bases, J lost 4 bases, and 7 bases stayed unmatched. The CDR3 contains 15 residues. Here the CDR3 DNA reads TGTGCCAGCAGCCCTCCTAGCGGGAGATGGTACGAGCAGTACTTC. It yields the protein CASSPPSGRWYEQYF.

This clonotype was detected only a few times. This chain connects TRBV24-1 to TRBJ2-7; a weak D match, TRBD2 (6 bases). This CDR3 comprises 14 residues. Trimming took 6 bases from V and 3 from J, leaving 14 bases between them. In germline, CDR1 is KGHDR, CDR2 SFDVKD. DNA for the CDR3: TGTGCCACCAGTAACTCGGGACTTAGCTACGAGCAGTACTTC. As protein: CATSNSGLSYEQYF.

The CDR3 nucleotides are TGTGCCAGCAGCCAGAGCGGGAGGGCTTCCTACGAGCAGTACTTC. This sequence encodes CASSQSGRASYEQYF. This chain connects TRBV5-5 to TRBJ2-7; TRBD2 matches at 10 bases. The CDR3 runs 15 residues. Germline V gives CDR1 SGHKS, CDR2 YYEKEE (reference sequence). V dropped 4 bases and J dropped 1; count of bases not matched to a gene: 5.

This clonotype was counted ten times or more. The chain couples TRBV2 to TRBJ2-3, with D uncertain. The V gene's germline CDR1 is SNHLY and CDR2 FYNNEI. V was shortened by 1 base and J by 1 base, with 3 bases between the two germline ends. This CDR3 spans 13 amino acids. The CDR3 region is CASSEGGTDTQYF. The CDR3, as DNA: TGTGCCAGCAGTGAAGGTGGCACAGATACGCAGTATTTT.

This clonotype was seen a handful of times. The chain uses TRBV20-1 and TRBJ2-1, with 12 bases identical to TRBD2. V lost 6 bases, J lost 8 bases, and 5 bases stayed unmatched. The CDR3 runs to 13 residues. Germline V gene sequence: CDR1 DFQATT, CDR2 SNEGSKA (reference sequence). For the CDR3, the DNA is TGCAGTGCGACACTAGCGGGAGGATATGAGCAGTTCTTC. Its translation is CSATLAGGYEQFF.

Only a few counts were recorded for this clonotype. The rearrangement uses TRBV6-6 and TRBJ2-3; no definite D call. Germline V gives CDR1 MNHNY, CDR2 SVGAGI (reference sequence). Trimming stripped 1 base from V and 6 bases from J, with 8 bases between. This CDR3 comprises 13 residues. CDR3 bases: TGTGCCAGCAGTTACTATAGGGTGGATACGCAGTATTTT. Protein product: CASSYYRVDTQYF.

This clonotype was observed at least ten times. The chain is built from TRBV12-3 or TRBV12-4 and TRBJ1-3; D remains ambiguous. Trimming stripped 6 bases from V and 7 bases from J, with 10 bases between. This CDR3 region has 12 residues. CDR3 DNA: TGTGCCAGCAGCTCCAGCACTAACACCATATATTTT. Its translation: CASSSSTNTIYF.

This chain uses TRBV6-5 with TRBJ2-5; 7 nucleotides line up with TRBD1. This CDR3 is 14 amino acids long. Trimming cost V 2 bases and J 4 bases; bases outside gene matches: 4. In germline, CDR1 is MNHEY, CDR2 SVGAGI. DNA of the CDR3: TGTGCCAGCAGTTACAGGGGGCTGGGAGAGACCCAGTACTTC. Translation: CASSYRGLGETQYF.

This clonotype was counted many times. The chain links TRBV27 to TRBJ2-7, with no clear D. V was shortened by 6 bases and J by 4 bases, with 13 bases between the two germline ends. Germline V gives CDR1 MNHEY, CDR2 SMNVEV (reference sequence). CDR3 size: 13 residues. The CDR3 DNA is TGTGCCAGCAGGAAAGAGACCTCATACGAGCAGTACTTC. This encodes CASRKETSYEQYF.

This clonotype was detected a few times. The chain joins TRBV5-1 to TRBJ1-2, with 7 bases fitting TRBD1. Germline V gene sequence: CDR1 SGHRS, CDR2 YFSETQ. The trim removed 2 bases at V and 2 bases at J, leaving 3 bases unmatched. The CDR3 sequence is 14 residues long. The CDR3 DNA is TGCGCCAGCAGCTTTGACAGGGCCAACTATGGCTACACCTTC. Translating it yields CASSFDRANYGYTF.

This clonotype has a handful of counts. This chain links TRBV12-3 or TRBV12-4 with TRBJ2-6, with D uncertain. The length of the CDR3 is 15 residues. Trimming took off 7 bases at V and 0 bases at J, with 10 bases between the two ends. The CDR3 DNA is TGTGCCAGCACCAAAACCTACTCTGGGGCCAACGTCCTGACTTTC. The encoded protein is CASTKTYSGANVLTF.

This clonotype has at least ten counts. V usage is TRBV3-1 and J usage is TRBJ2-1; TRBD1 aligns across 7 bases. The CDR3 covers 12 residues. CDR1 LGHDT and CDR2 YNNKEL come from the germline V gene (reference sequence). The V segment lost 8 bases and the J segment 7 bases; nucleotides outside the gene matches: 5. This CDR3 reads CASGTEDNEQFF. CDR3 DNA sequence: TGTGCCAGCGGGACAGAGGATAATGAGCAGTTCTTC.

Only a few counts were recorded for this clonotype. The rearrangement links TRBV7-2 to TRBJ2-3; D perhaps matches TRBD1 (5 bases). In germline, CDR1 is SGHTA, CDR2 FQGNSA. V was clipped by 5 bases and J by 6 bases, with 15 bases between them. The CDR3 loop spans 14 amino acids. CDR3 loop: CASSLLGVFDTQYF. CDR3 nucleotide sequence: TGTGCCAGCAGCCTTCTAGGGGTCTTTGATACGCAGTATTTT.

The gene calls are TRBV10-2 and TRBJ2-7, with 10 positions matching TRBD1. There are 16 residues in the CDR3. Trimming removed 4 bases from V and 7 bases from J; junction bases left unmatched: 13. Germline V gene data show CDR1 as WSHSY and CDR2 as SAAADI. The CDR3 here is CASSGFGTGVVREQYF. Here the CDR3 DNA reads TGCGCCAGCAGTGGGTTCGGGACAGGGGTTGTTAGGGAGCAGTACTTC.

The rearrangement uses TRBV5-6 and TRBJ2-3; D gene uncertain. The V gene lost 4 bases and the J gene lost 0 bases, with 9 bases spanning the gap. Germline CDR1 and CDR2: SGHDT and YYEEEE. CDR3 length: 14 amino acids. The CDR3 sequence: CASSEPLSTDTQYF. The CDR3 coding sequence is TGTGCCAGCAGCGAACCACTGAGCACAGATACGCAGTATTTT.

This clonotype has more than one count but fewer than ten. The rearrangement uses TRBV28 and TRBJ2-1, with D uncertain. The CDR3 loop spans 14 amino acids. In germline, CDR1 is MDHEN, CDR2 SYDVKM. Trimming pared 6 bases from V and 6 bases from J, leaving 15 bases between. The CDR3 nucleotides read TGTGCCAGCAGCCTTCAGTCCCCCCGCAATGAGCAGTTCTTC. Its protein is CASSLQSPRNEQFF.

In its sample, this clonotype was seen many times. The chain couples TRBV5-1 to TRBJ2-5; 8 bases are shared with TRBD2. Per germline, CDR1 SGHRS and CDR2 YFSETQ. The CDR3 is made up of 14 amino acids. Trimming took 5 bases from V and 2 from J; bases not matched to a gene: 5. This chain's CDR3 is CASRGGRTQETQYF. Written as DNA, the CDR3 is TGCGCCAGCAGAGGCGGGAGGACACAAGAGACCCAGTACTTC.

This clonotype was counted at least ten times. The chain has TRBV20-1 and TRBJ2-1, with 9 bases matching TRBD1. The CDR3 contains 13 residues. Germline V gene lookup returns CDR1 DFQATT and CDR2 SNEGSKA (reference sequence). The V gene end was trimmed by 7 bases and the J gene end by 9 bases; junction bases not matched to a gene: 10. CDR3 bases: TGCAGTGTCCCCCGACAGGGGGTCGGTGAGCAGTTCTTC. Its protein is CSVPRQGVGEQFF.

The chain uses TRBV29-1 and TRBJ2-5, with D perhaps TRBD2 (6 bases). V gave up 2 bases and J gave up 7 bases, with 14 bases separating them. Germline V gene sequence: CDR1 SQVTM, CDR2 ANQGSEA. The length of the CDR3 is 13 residues. The CDR3 nucleotides read TGCAGCGTTGAAAACCCGCGGGGTGGGACCCAGTACTTC. It translates to CSVENPRGGTQYF.